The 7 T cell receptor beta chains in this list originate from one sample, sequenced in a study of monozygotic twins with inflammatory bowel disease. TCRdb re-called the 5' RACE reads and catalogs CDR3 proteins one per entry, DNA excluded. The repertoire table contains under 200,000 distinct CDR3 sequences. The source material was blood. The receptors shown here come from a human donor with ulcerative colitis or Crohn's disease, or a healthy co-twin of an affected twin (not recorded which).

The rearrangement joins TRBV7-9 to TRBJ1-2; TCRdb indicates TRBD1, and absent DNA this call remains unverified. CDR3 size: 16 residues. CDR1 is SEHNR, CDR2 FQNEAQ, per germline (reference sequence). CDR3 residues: CASSFALGGNNYGYTF.

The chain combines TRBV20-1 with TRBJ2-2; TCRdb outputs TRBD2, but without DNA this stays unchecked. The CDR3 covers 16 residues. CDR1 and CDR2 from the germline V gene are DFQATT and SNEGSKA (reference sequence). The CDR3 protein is CSARVGSGGFTGELFF.

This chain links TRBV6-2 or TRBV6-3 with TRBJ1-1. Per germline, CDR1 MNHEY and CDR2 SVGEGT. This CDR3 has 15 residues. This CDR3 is CASRMYGDMNTEAFF.

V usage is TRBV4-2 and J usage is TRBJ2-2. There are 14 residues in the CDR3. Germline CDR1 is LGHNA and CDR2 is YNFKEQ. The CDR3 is CASSLKQGTGELFF.

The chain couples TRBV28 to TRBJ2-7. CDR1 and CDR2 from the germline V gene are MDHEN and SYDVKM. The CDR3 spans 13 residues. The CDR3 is CASIGGDSYEQYF. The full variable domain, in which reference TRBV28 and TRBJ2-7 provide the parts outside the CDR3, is DVKVTQSSRYLVKRTGEKVFLECVQDMDHENMFWYRQDPGLGLRLIYFSYDVKMKEKGDIPEGYSVSREKKERFSLILESASTNQTSMYLCASIGGDSYEQYFGPGTRLTVT.

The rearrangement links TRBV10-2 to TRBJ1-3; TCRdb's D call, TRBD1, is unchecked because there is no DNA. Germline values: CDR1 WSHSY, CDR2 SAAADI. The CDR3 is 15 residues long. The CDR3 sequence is CASSDRRSSGNTIYF.

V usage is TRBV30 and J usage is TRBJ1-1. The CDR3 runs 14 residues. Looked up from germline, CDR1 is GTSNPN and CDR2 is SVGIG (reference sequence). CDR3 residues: CAWSVLKGRGEAFF.